Listed below are T cell receptor beta chains from one sample, sequenced in a study of T cell responses to AZD1222 COVID-19 vaccine. The protocol was immunoSEQ multiplex PCR, while the TCRdb copy is restricted to in-frame clones and leaves out a portion. This sample has some 280,000 clones; 90% to 95% occur once, and the top ten carry less than 0.65%. The sequences come from peripheral blood, collected 28 days after the second AZD1222 dose. These receptor sequences come from an adult who received the AZD1222 COVID-19 vaccine. CDR3s include the opening cysteine and the closing phenylalanine or tryptophan. D genes are given only for firm matches. Some rows have no size entry. The others give once, few or many, or a class for an expanded clone.

d_gene,v_gene,abundance,j_gene,CDR3aa,CDR3nt
-,TRBV6-5,-,TRBJ2-3,CASSTSSGNTQYF,TGTGCCAGCAGTACCTCCAGTGGGAATACGCAGTATTTT
-,TRBV19,-,TRBJ1-3,CASSPDTISGNTIYF,TGTGCCAGTAGCCCAGACACGATCTCTGGAAACACCATATATTTT
TRBD1,TRBV7-9,-,TRBJ2-4,CASSIMRDRSNIQYF,TGTGCCAGCAGCATAATGAGGGACAGGTCCAACATTCAGTACTTC
TRBD1,TRBV7-9,many,TRBJ2-7,CASSSGTGGIEQYF,TGTGCCAGCAGCTCCGGGACAGGGGGCATAGAGCAGTACTTC
-,TRBV14,-,TRBJ1-1,CASSQDLRGTEAFF,TGTGCCAGCAGCCAAGATCTAAGGGGGACTGAAGCTTTCTTT
-,TRBV11-2,-,TRBJ1-1,CASSLGKGRANIEAFF,TGTGCCAGCAGCTTGGGTAAAGGGAGGGCGAACATTGAAGCTTTCTTT
-,TRBV28,-,TRBJ1-2,CASSLGGGNYGYTF,TGTGCCAGCAGTTTGGGGGGCGGGAACTATGGCTACACCTTC
TRBD2,TRBV9,-,TRBJ2-3,CASSVGGAGTTDTQYF,TGTGCCAGCAGCGTAGGGGGAGCGGGGACCACAGATACGCAGTATTTT
TRBD1,TRBV9,-,TRBJ2-3,CASSHGQAEGDTQYF,TGTGCCAGCAGCCATGGACAGGCCGAGGGAGATACGCAGTATTTT
-,TRBV5-1,-,TRBJ2-3,CASSSGLQFGDTQYF,TGCGCCAGCAGCTCTGGGTTACAATTTGGGGATACGCAGTATTTT
TRBD1,TRBV2,-,TRBJ2-7,CASRRTGGVLGEQYF,TGTGCCAGCCGACGGACAGGGGGCGTTCTTGGCGAGCAGTACTTC
TRBD2,TRBV2,-,TRBJ2-2,CASSMTSGGRVTGELFF,TGTGCCAGCAGTATGACTAGCGGGGGGCGGGTCACCGGGGAGCTGTTTTTT
-,TRBV3-1/TRBV3-2,-,TRBJ2-7,CASSQVPSVGVEQYF,TGTGCCAGCAGCCAAGTTCCTTCAGTCGGGGTCGAGCAGTACTTC
TRBD1,TRBV27,few,TRBJ2-7,CASSSTRTGYEQYF,TGTGCCAGCAGTTCTACAAGGACAGGCTACGAGCAGTACTTC
TRBD1,TRBV7-9,few,TRBJ1-4,CASSLATGLNEKLFF,TGTGCCAGCAGCTTGGCGACAGGGTTGAATGAAAAACTGTTTTTT
-,TRBV2,once,TRBJ1-3,CASSENSGNTIYF,TGTGCCAGCAGTGAAAACTCTGGAAACACCATATATTTT
TRBD1,TRBV28,-,TRBJ1-2,CASSLPGGWGYTF,TGTGCCAGCAGTTTGCCAGGGGGATGGGGCTACACCTTC
-,TRBV6-1,-,TRBJ2-2,CASSEFRGELFF,TGTGCCAGCAGTGAGTTCAGAGGGGAGCTGTTTTTT
-,TRBV25-1,-,TRBJ2-7,CASSALGIYEQYF,TGTGCCAGCAGTGCCCTGGGCATCTACGAGCAGTACTTC
TRBD2,TRBV2,-,TRBJ2-7,CASSEMTSGTYEQYF,TGTGCCAGCAGTGAAATGACTAGCGGGACCTACGAGCAGTACTTC
TRBD1,TRBV2,once,TRBJ2-7,CASTYGTGPGGSYEQYF,TGTGCCAGCACCTACGGGACAGGGCCGGGGGGCTCCTACGAGCAGTACTTC
-,TRBV5-5,once,TRBJ2-2,CASSLGYTGELFF,TGTGCCAGCAGCTTGGGTTACACCGGGGAGCTGTTTTTT
-,TRBV11-2,-,TRBJ2-2,CASSSLGGITGELFF,TGTGCCAGCAGCTCACTGGGCGGTATCACCGGGGAGCTGTTTTTT
-,TRBV28,-,TRBJ2-7,CASSLRGHKSYEQYF,TGTGCCAGCAGTTTGAGGGGACACAAATCCTACGAGCAGTACTTC
-,TRBV18,-,TRBJ1-2,CASSPPEVVGYGYTF,TGTGCCAGCTCACCACCGGAGGTGGTCGGCTATGGCTACACCTTC
-,TRBV28,-,TRBJ1-2,CASSPGYGYTF,TGTGCCAGCAGCCCAGGGTATGGCTACACCTTC
-,TRBV7-2,-,TRBJ1-2,CASSLLRGRANYGYTF,TGTGCCAGCAGCTTATTAAGAGGGAGAGCTAACTATGGCTACACCTTC
TRBD1,TRBV7-2,-,TRBJ1-1,CASSWDRGVTEAFF,TGTGCCAGCAGCTGGGACAGGGGAGTGACTGAAGCTTTCTTT
-,TRBV9,-,TRBJ2-2,CASSVEGGALGELFF,TGTGCCAGCAGCGTAGAGGGTGGGGCCCTCGGGGAGCTGTTTTTT
-,TRBV2,-,TRBJ1-1,CASSEGGVRTGTEAFF,TGTGCCAGCAGTGAGGGAGGGGTCCGCACAGGCACTGAAGCTTTCTTT
-,TRBV9,-,TRBJ2-5,CASSVGGTTKETQYF,TGTGCCAGCAGCGTAGGCGGGACAACGAAAGAGACCCAGTACTTC
-,TRBV28,-,TRBJ1-2,CASSYHDGYTF,TGTGCCAGCAGTTACCATGATGGCTACACCTTC
TRBD1,TRBV18,-,TRBJ2-7,CASQPGQGLSYEQYF,TGTGCCAGCCAACCGGGACAGGGCCTTTCCTACGAGCAGTACTTC
TRBD1,TRBV18,-,TRBJ2-1,CASSPGDRRNEQFF,TGTGCCAGCTCACCAGGGGACAGAAGGAATGAGCAGTTCTTC
TRBD2,TRBV15,-,TRBJ2-5,CATSRGLAQETQYF,TGTGCCACCAGCAGGGGACTAGCGCAAGAGACCCAGTACTTC
TRBD2,TRBV4-1,-,TRBJ2-5,CASSQDPGGGYQETQYF,TGCGCCAGCAGCCAAGATCCGGGCGGGGGGTACCAAGAGACCCAGTACTTC
-,TRBV6-1,-,TRBJ2-7,CASSESGGFHEQYF,TGTGCCAGCAGTGAATCTGGGGGATTCCACGAGCAGTACTTC
-,TRBV5-1,-,TRBJ2-2,CASSPRDTGELFF,TGCGCCAGCAGCCCACGTGACACCGGGGAGCTGTTTTTT
-,TRBV3-1/TRBV3-2,-,TRBJ1-2,CASSQDHTNYGYTF,TGTGCCAGCAGCCAAGATCACACTAACTATGGCTACACCTTC
TRBD2,TRBV7-7,-,TRBJ2-3,CASSQTSGSTDTQYF,TGTGCCAGCAGTCAGACTAGCGGTAGCACAGATACGCAGTATTTT
-,TRBV28,-,TRBJ1-2,CASSPPTGHLNYGYTF,TGTGCCAGCAGTCCCCCTACCGGTCACCTTAACTATGGCTACACCTTC
TRBD1,TRBV23-1,-,TRBJ2-6,CASSHSTGGMVGANVLTF,TGCGCCAGCAGTCACTCTACAGGGGGAATGGTTGGGGCCAACGTCCTGACTTTC
TRBD1,TRBV24-1,few,TRBJ2-5,CATSELGGIEETQYF,TGTGCCACCAGTGAACTAGGGGGCATTGAAGAGACCCAGTACTTC
TRBD1,TRBV24-1,-,TRBJ1-2,CATSDFDRDYGYTF,TGTGCCACCAGTGATTTTGACAGGGACTATGGCTACACCTTC
TRBD1,TRBV18,-,TRBJ2-3,CASSRGTGTTDTQYF,TGTGCCAGCTCACGAGGGACAGGTACCACAGATACGCAGTATTTT
-,TRBV27,-,TRBJ1-4,CASSLLGATNEKLFF,TGTGCCAGCAGTTTATTGGGTGCAACTAATGAAAAACTGTTTTTT
-,TRBV7-7,-,TRBJ1-1,CASSFIGGRNTEAFF,TGTGCTAGCAGCTTCATCGGGGGGAGGAACACTGAAGCTTTCTTT
TRBD2,TRBV3-1/TRBV3-2,-,TRBJ2-7,CASSPQRGGLFYEQYF,TGTGCCAGCAGCCCCCAGCGGGGGGGCCTTTTTTACGAGCAGTACTTC
TRBD1,TRBV2,-,TRBJ2-7,CASRPLQGQVYEQYF,TGTGCCAGCCGACCGTTACAGGGGCAGGTCTACGAGCAGTACTTC
-,TRBV20-1,-,TRBJ2-1,CSASRGGGHNEQFF,TGCAGTGCTAGTAGGGGGGGCGGGCACAATGAGCAGTTCTTC
-,TRBV5-1,-,TRBJ2-1,CASSLAKYNEQFF,TGCGCCAGCAGCTTGGCCAAATACAATGAGCAGTTCTTC
-,TRBV19,few,TRBJ2-7,CASSMVSGQMYEQYF,TGTGCCAGTAGTATGGTGTCAGGACAGATGTACGAGCAGTACTTC
-,TRBV28,-,TRBJ2-7,CASSQGRQQYF,TGTGCCAGCAGCCAGGGACGGCAGCAGTACTTC
-,TRBV7-2,-,TRBJ1-5,CASSLAHLNQPQHF,TGTGCCAGCAGCTTAGCACACCTGAATCAGCCCCAGCATTTT
-,TRBV7-2,-,TRBJ1-5,CASSLLGDQPQHF,TGTGCCAGCAGCTTATTAGGTGATCAGCCCCAGCATTTT
-,TRBV28,-,TRBJ1-2,CASSLQGNLRVGYGYTF,TGTGCCAGCAGTCTCCAGGGTAACCTACGTGTCGGCTATGGCTACACCTTC
-,TRBV9,-,TRBJ2-2,CASSVWTSGTGELFF,TGTGCCAGCAGCGTATGGACCTCAGGCACCGGGGAGCTGTTTTTT